Following are 26 T cell receptor beta chains from one sample sequenced in a study of cytomegalovirus exposure and HLA in healthy donors. The PCR had 60 Vbeta and 13 Jbeta primers. Profiling relied on immunoSEQ multiplex PCR, and the TCRdb table lists in-frame clones only, not all of them. In the table there are approximately 100,000 clones, about 80% of which are singletons. The sample consisted of PBMCs. The receptors derive from a human donor in good health.

The rearrangement joins TRBV27 to TRBJ1-5; maybe TRBD1 (6 bases). The CDR3 is 13 amino acids. CDR1 and CDR2 from the germline V gene are MNHEY and SMNVEV (reference sequence). V was trimmed by 5 bases and J by 1 base, leaving 6 bases between them. CDR3 loop: CASSRGSNQPQHF. The CDR3 DNA follows: TGTGCCAGCAGTAGGGGGAGCAATCAGCCCCAGCATTTT.

The V gene is TRBV29-1, the J gene TRBJ2-1; 8 nucleotides agree with TRBD2. The length of the CDR3 is 17 residues. CDR1 SQVTM and CDR2 ANQGSEA come from the germline V gene. With V trimmed by 1 base and J by 6 bases, 14 bases remained unmatched. The CDR3 spells CSVEVRNSGNLSNEQFF. CDR3 bases: TGCAGCGTTGAAGTCCGAAATAGCGGGAATTTGAGCAATGAGCAGTTCTTC.

To note about this clone: An end of the junction does not agree with germline; a read error may underlie this. The chain employs TRBV7-8 and TRBJ2-3; D possibly corresponds to TRBD2 (5 bases). Germline CDR1 SGHVS, CDR2 FQNEAQ. This CDR3 has 15 amino acids. In nucleotides, the CDR3 is TGTGCCAGCAGCTTGTCTACGGCGGGCACAGATACGCGGTATTTT. Translating gives CASSLSTAGTDTRYF.

The chain links TRBV19 to TRBJ2-6; 9 bases agree with TRBD1. Losses at the gene ends were 9 bases for V and 0 bases for J; bases not matched to a gene: 6. The germline CDR1 and CDR2 sequences are LNHDA and SQIVND (reference sequence). This CDR3 has 16 residues. For the CDR3, the DNA is TGTGCCAGCGTACAGGGGGCCTCCTCTGGGGCCAACGTCCTGACTTTC. Protein sequence: CASVQGASSGANVLTF.

The genes are TRBV29-1 and TRBJ1-1, with D possibly being TRBD1 (6 bases). Germline CDR1 reads SQVTM; CDR2 reads ANQGSEA. The CDR3 runs to 13 residues. V was trimmed by 6 bases and J by 1 base, leaving 12 bases between them. CDR3 protein: CSVLDSPNTEAFF. The CDR3 DNA reads as TGCAGCGTCCTGGACAGTCCGAACACTGAAGCTTTCTTT.

The chain links TRBV7-2 to TRBJ1-3, with TRBD1 matching over 8 bases. Per the germline V gene, CDR1 is SGHTA and CDR2 is FQGNSA. With 1 base clipped from V and 4 bases from J, the junction kept 0 bases outside the gene matches. The CDR3 covers 14 residues. CDR3 bases: TGTGCCAGCAGCTTAGGGACAGGGGGAAACACCATATATTTT. Protein product: CASSLGTGGNTIYF.

The chain links TRBV30 to TRBJ1-1; 12 nucleotides align to TRBD1. The CDR3 is 18 amino acids. CDR1 and CDR2 (germline): GTSNPN, SVGIG (reference sequence). V trimming: 0 bases; J trimming: 1 base; junction bases outside the gene matches: 9. Here the CDR3 DNA reads TGTGCCTGGAGTGTATTGGGGACAGGGGGCGCGCGGAACACTGAAGCTTTCTTT. Its translation is CAWSVLGTGGARNTEAFF.

The rearrangement links TRBV27 to TRBJ1-2, with TRBD1 as a possible D gene (6 bases). V was pared by 3 bases and J by 8 bases, with 16 bases between. This CDR3 has 14 residues. Germline CDR1 reads MNHEY; CDR2 reads SMNVEV (reference sequence). The CDR3: CASSLSGERQGYTF. CDR3 nucleotides: TGTGCCAGCAGTTTGTCAGGGGAACGGCAAGGCTACACCTTC.

This chain links TRBV27 with TRBJ2-5; a weak D match, TRBD1 (5 bases). Per the germline V gene, CDR1 is MNHEY and CDR2 is SMNVEV (reference sequence). V was trimmed by 6 bases and J by 1 base, leaving 12 bases between them. The CDR3 is 14 amino acids. CDR3 DNA sequence: TGTGCCAGCAGCCCGTGGGGCAGCCAAGAGACCCAGTACTTC. Its protein is CASSPWGSQETQYF.

The chain recombines TRBV30 with TRBJ2-1; 7 bases map to TRBD2. This CDR3 is built from 15 residues. Germline CDR1 GTSNPN, CDR2 SVGIG (reference sequence). After removal of 3 bases from V and 8 bases from J, the junction contained 13 bases not matched to a gene. CDR3 region: CAWRERTSVEDEQFF. CDR3 bases: TGTGCCTGGAGGGAGCGGACTAGTGTCGAGGATGAGCAGTTCTTC.

This chain joins TRBV27 and TRBJ2-3, with 13 bases that match TRBD2. V shed 5 bases and J 2 bases; nucleotides not matched to a gene: 1. Germline loops: CDR1 MNHEY, CDR2 SMNVEV (reference sequence). The CDR3 has 15 residues. The CDR3 bases are TGTGCCAGCAGTGGACTAGCGGGGGTCACAGATACGCAGTATTTT. Its translation: CASSGLAGVTDTQYF.

This chain joins TRBV6-1 and TRBJ2-1, with D unresolved. V lost 1 base to trimming and J lost 7 bases, with 14 bases between them. CDR1 is MNHNS and CDR2 is SASEGT in the germline V gene. This CDR3 spans 15 amino acids. The CDR3: CASSEGPSQMNEQFF. The CDR3 coding sequence is TGTGCCAGCAGTGAAGGGCCATCCCAAATGAATGAGCAGTTCTTC.

V and J are TRBV15 and TRBJ1-1; D gene uncertain. The CDR3 consists of 13 residues. V lost 0 bases to trimming and J lost 4 bases, with 6 bases between them. The V gene's germline CDR1 is LNHNV and CDR2 YYDKDF (reference sequence). The CDR3 is CATSRDGVTEAFF. The CDR3 DNA sequence: TGTGCCACCAGCAGAGACGGTGTCACTGAAGCTTTCTTT. Combining the CDR3 with reference TRBV15 and TRBJ1-1 gives the whole variable domain DAMVIQNPRYQVTQFGKPVTLSCSQTLNHNVMYWYQQKSSQAPKLLFHYYDKDFNNEADTPDNFQSRRPNTSFCFLDIRSPGLGDTAMYLCATSRDGVTEAFFGQGTRLTVV.

The chain uses TRBV5-4 and TRBJ1-4, with D hard to call. This CDR3 contains 13 residues. Germline CDR1 reads SGHNT; CDR2 reads YYREEE (reference sequence). The V end lost 3 bases, the J end lost 6 bases, and 9 bases lay between the germline ends. Written as DNA, the CDR3 is TGTGCCAGCAGCTGGTCCTTAGATGAAAAACTGTTTTTT. It translates to CASSWSLDEKLFF.

This clone was detected only a few times. The rearrangement links TRBV5-4 to TRBJ1-2, with D uncertain. V lost 0 bases and J lost 4, with 7 bases in between. CDR3 length: 13 residues. Germline V gene data show CDR1 as SGHNT and CDR2 as YYREEE (reference sequence). CDR3 loop: CASSLGATYGYTF. Here the CDR3 DNA reads TGTGCCAGCAGCTTGGGAGCGACCTATGGCTACACCTTC. Looking up the rest from reference TRBV5-4 and TRBJ1-2 gives the full variable domain: ETGVTQSPTHLIKTRGQQVTLRCSSQSGHNTVSWYQQALGQGPQFIFQYYREEENGRGNFPPRFSGLQFPNYSSELNVNALELDDSALYLCASSLGATYGYTFGSGTRLTVV.

V usage is TRBV14 and J usage is TRBJ2-5; TRBD2 might be the D (5 bases). Between the trimmed V and J ends, which lost 4 bases and 4 bases, there was a span of 16 bases. The CDR3 contains 15 residues. Germline CDR1 reads SGHDN; CDR2 reads FVKESK. DNA of the CDR3: TGTGCCAGCAGCCTCTGGACCCAACGGGGAGAGACCCAGTACTTC. Protein product: CASSLWTQRGETQYF.

This clone was counted a single time. This sequence joins TRBV29-1 and TRBJ2-7, with a tentative D call TRBD1 (6 bases). With 5 bases removed from V and 5 bases from J, the gap between germline ends came to 16 bases. CDR1 SQVTM and CDR2 ANQGSEA come from the germline V gene. This CDR3 has 13 residues. The CDR3 nucleotides are TGCAGCGTTCGGGATACAGGGTATGACGAGCAGTACTTC. Encoded protein: CSVRDTGYDEQYF.

This chain connects TRBV11-2 to TRBJ1-3; 9 positions agree with TRBD1. The germline V gene has CDR1 SGHAT and CDR2 FQNNGV. This CDR3 region has 17 residues. V gave up 3 bases and J gave up 0 bases; unmatched junction bases: 6. CDR3 region: CASSFGQGISSGNTIYF. The CDR3 region has the DNA TGTGCCAGCAGCTTTGGACAGGGGATCAGCTCTGGAAACACCATATATTTT.

The chain joins TRBV28 to TRBJ2-3; 9 bases agree with TRBD2. Trimming cost V 2 bases and J 1 base; bases outside gene matches: 4. Germline V gene lookup returns CDR1 MDHEN and CDR2 SYDVKM. The CDR3 length is 16 residues. The CDR3 is CASSLRGGRGTDTQYF. The CDR3 DNA reads TGTGCCAGCAGTTTAAGAGGCGGGAGGGGCACAGATACGCAGTATTTT.

This chain connects TRBV5-6 to TRBJ2-4; the D gene is possibly TRBD1 (6 bases). The germline gives CDR1 SGHDT, CDR2 YYEEEE. The V and J ends lost 3 bases and 1 base respectively, with 8 bases between them. The CDR3 runs to 14 residues. CDR3 sequence: CASSSTGAKNIQYF. The DNA for the CDR3 is TGTGCCAGCAGCTCCACAGGGGCCAAAAACATTCAGTACTTC.

The rearrangement joins TRBV2 to TRBJ2-5; TRBD1 matches 7 bases. TRBJ2-7 matches the DNA end more closely, so the J call is doubtful. The length of the CDR3 is 15 residues. CDR1 SNHLY and CDR2 FYNNEI come from the germline V gene. The CDR3 spells CASSPEQGPRTEQYF. CDR3 nucleotide sequence: TGTGCCAGCAGTCCTGAACAGGGGCCGAGGACCGAGCAGTACTTC.

The rearrangement links TRBV7-2 to TRBJ1-6, with D possibly being TRBD1 (6 bases). Germline values: CDR1 SGHTA, CDR2 FQGNSA. This CDR3 is 15 amino acids long. The V end was cut by 4 bases, the J end by 7 bases, with 14 bases between. CDR3 nucleotide sequence: TGTGCCAGCAGCTCCTCCGGGACACAAAATTCACCCCTCCACTTT. It yields the protein CASSSSGTQNSPLHF.

This clone was seen a single time. The genes are TRBV5-1 and TRBJ1-1; tentative D call: TRBD1 (6 bases). With 4 bases removed from V and 4 bases from J, the gap between germline ends came to 11 bases. This CDR3 region has 13 residues. In germline, CDR1 is SGHRS, CDR2 YFSETQ. The CDR3 nucleotides read TGCGCCAGCAGCATACAGGGATCCACTGAAGCTTTCTTT. Protein sequence: CASSIQGSTEAFF.

J is TRBJ2-2 and V is TRBV2, with D hard to call. CDR1 SNHLY and CDR2 FYNNEI come from the germline V gene. V was pared by 3 bases and J by 0 bases, with 8 bases between. This CDR3 has 15 residues. The CDR3 spells CASSDPPSNTGELFF. The DNA for the CDR3 is TGTGCCAGCAGTGATCCCCCCTCGAACACCGGGGAGCTGTTTTTT.

This clone appeared a single time. The rearrangement uses TRBV25-1 and TRBJ1-3; no clear D. CDR1 is MGHDK, CDR2 SYGVNS, per germline. CDR3 length: 12 residues. The V gene lost 1 base and the J gene lost 7 bases, with 5 bases spanning the gap. CDR3 sequence: CASSEFGNTIYF. As DNA, the CDR3 is TGTGCCAGCAGTGAATTCGGGAACACCATATATTTT.

The chain recombines TRBV6-5 with TRBJ1-4; D is uncertain. The CDR3 extends over 11 amino acids. From germline, CDR1 is MNHEY and CDR2 SVGAGI. Trimming took off 5 bases at V and 8 bases at J, with 6 bases between the two ends. The CDR3 loop reads CASSPGEKLFF. The CDR3 DNA reads TGTGCCAGCAGTCCGGGAGAAAAACTGTTTTTT.